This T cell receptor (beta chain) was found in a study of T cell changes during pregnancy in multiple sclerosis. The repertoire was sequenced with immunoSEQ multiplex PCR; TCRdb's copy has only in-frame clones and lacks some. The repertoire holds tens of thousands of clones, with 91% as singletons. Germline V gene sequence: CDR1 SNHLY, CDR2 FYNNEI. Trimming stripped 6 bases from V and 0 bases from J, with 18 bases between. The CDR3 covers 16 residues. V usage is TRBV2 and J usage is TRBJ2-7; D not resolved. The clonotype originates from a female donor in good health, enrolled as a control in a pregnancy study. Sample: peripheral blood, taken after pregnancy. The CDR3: CASSAVLNRSSYEQYF. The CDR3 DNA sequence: TGTGCCAGCAGCGCCGTTTTAAATCGGAGCTCCTACGAGCAGTACTTC.